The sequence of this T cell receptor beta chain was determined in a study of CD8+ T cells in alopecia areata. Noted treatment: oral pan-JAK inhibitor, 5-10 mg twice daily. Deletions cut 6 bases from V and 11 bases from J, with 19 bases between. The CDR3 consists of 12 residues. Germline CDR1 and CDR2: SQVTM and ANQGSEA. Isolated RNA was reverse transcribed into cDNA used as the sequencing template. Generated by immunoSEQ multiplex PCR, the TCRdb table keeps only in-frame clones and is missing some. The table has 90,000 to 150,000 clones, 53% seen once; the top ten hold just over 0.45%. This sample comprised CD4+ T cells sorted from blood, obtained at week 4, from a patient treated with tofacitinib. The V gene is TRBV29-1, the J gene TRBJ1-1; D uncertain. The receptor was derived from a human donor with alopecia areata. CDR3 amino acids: CSVEGRTVGAFF. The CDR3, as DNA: TGCAGCGTCGAGGGCCGGACGGTAGGTGCTTTCTTT.